The clone carrying this T cell receptor beta chain was recorded many times. The data were obtained in a study of T cells in Graves' hyperthyroidism and ophthalmopathy. This CDR3 is 15 amino acids long. V was clipped by 5 bases and J by 5 bases, with 18 bases between them. Germline CDR1 MDHEN, CDR2 SYDVKM. The source material, RNA transcripts, was used to amplify TCR beta CDR3 regions. Primed by the HTBI set, a first-round RT-PCR was run on the TCR CDR3. TCRdb processed the multiplex PCR reads anew with MiXCR; each CDR3 protein has one entry. The top ten clones hold around 20% of a sample with 400,000 or so distinct CDR3 sequences, about 14% of them seen once. The PBMCs were taken from approximately 11 ml of fresh peripheral blood.

The chain has TRBV28 and TRBJ1-1; no definite D call. The sequence derives from a woman aged 25 to 39 with Graves' ophthalmopathy. Material for sequencing was blood. CDR3 region: CASSAETGGGTEAFF. The CDR3 bases are TGTGCCAGCAGTGCTGAGACGGGAGGCGGGACTGAAGCTTTCTTT. Full variable domain (remainder filled in from reference TRBV28 and TRBJ1-1): DVKVTQSSRYLVKRTGEKVFLECVQDMDHENMFWYRQDPGLGLRLIYFSYDVKMKEKGDIPEGYSVSREKKERFSLILESASTNQTSMYLCASSAETGGGTEAFFGQGTRLTVV.